This TCR beta chain was sequenced in a study of OX40 agonist ivuxolimab in advanced cancers. Sequencing was performed with immunoSEQ multiplex PCR; in TCRdb, only in-frame clones are kept and a portion is missing. The table shows some 44,000 clones, with around 88% occurring only once. Only one count was recorded for this clone. The V and J ends lost 6 bases and 0 bases, in that order; junction bases with no gene match: 8. This CDR3 region has 15 residues. The germline CDR1 and CDR2 sequences are KGHSH and LQKENI. The source material was CD4+ or CD8+ T cells sorted from blood, sampled in a trial of the OX40 agonist ivuxolimab. This chain links TRBV18 with TRBJ2-7; 7 bases are shared with TRBD2. This receptor was taken from an adult with an advanced solid tumor such as melanoma, head and neck, liver or kidney cancer. The CDR3 spells CASSVTGGNSYEQYF. The CDR3 DNA is TGTGCCAGCTCTGTTACGGGAGGAAACTCCTACGAGCAGTACTTC. Variable domain in full (rest from reference TRBV18 and TRBJ2-7): NAGVMQNPRHLVRRRGQEARLRCSPMKGHSHVYWYRQLPEEGLKFMVYLQKENIIDESGMPKERFSAEFPKEGPSILRIQQVVRGDSAAYFCASSVTGGNSYEQYFGPGTRLTVT.